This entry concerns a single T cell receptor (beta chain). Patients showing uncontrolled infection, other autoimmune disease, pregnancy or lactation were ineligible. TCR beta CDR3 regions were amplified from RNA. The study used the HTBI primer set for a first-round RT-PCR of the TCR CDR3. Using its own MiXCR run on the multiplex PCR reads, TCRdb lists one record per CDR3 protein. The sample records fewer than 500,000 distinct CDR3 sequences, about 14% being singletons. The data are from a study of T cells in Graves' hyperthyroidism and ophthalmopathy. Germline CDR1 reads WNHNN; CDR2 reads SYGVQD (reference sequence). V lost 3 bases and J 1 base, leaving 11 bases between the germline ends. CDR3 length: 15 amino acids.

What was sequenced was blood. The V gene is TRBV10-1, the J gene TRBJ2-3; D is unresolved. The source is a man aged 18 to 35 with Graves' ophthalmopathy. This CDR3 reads CASSESVSRTDTQYF. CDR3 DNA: TGCGCCAGCAGTGAATCGGTCAGTCGCACAGATACGCAGTATTTT.